This TCR beta chain originates from a study of cytomegalovirus exposure and HLA in healthy donors. TCRdb's table, derived via immunoSEQ multiplex PCR, lists solely in-frame clones and lacks some. The table includes around 200,000 clones, around 81% detected once. This clone was detected a few times. The germline CDR1 and CDR2 sequences are LGHNA and YNFKEQ. The CDR3 covers 17 residues. V lost 2 bases to trimming and J lost 0 bases, with 16 bases between them. This TCR came from a woman aged 18-30 years in good health and CMV-seropositive. The sample consisted of PBMCs. This sequence joins TRBV4-2 and TRBJ1-1; D perhaps matches TRBD1 (6 bases). CDR3 residues: CASSQKQGHGVNTEAFF. CDR3 coding DNA: TGTGCCAGCAGCCAAAAGCAGGGGCACGGGGTGAACACTGAAGCTTTCTTT.